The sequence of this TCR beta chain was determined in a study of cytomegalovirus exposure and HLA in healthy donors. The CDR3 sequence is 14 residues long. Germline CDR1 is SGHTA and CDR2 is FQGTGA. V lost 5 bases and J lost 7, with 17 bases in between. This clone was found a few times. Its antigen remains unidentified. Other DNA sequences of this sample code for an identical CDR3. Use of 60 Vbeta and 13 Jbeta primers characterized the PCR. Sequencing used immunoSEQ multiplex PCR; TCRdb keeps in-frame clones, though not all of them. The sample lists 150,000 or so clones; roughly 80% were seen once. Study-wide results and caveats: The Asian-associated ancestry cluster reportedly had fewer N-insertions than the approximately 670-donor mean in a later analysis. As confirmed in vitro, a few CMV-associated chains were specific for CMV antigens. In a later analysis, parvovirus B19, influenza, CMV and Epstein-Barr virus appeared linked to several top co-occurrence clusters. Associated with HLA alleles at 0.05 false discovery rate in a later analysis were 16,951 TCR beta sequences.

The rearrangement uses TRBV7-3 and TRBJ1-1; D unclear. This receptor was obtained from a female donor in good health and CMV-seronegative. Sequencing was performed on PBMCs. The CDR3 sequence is CASSLYYRRGEAFF. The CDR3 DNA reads TGTGCCAGCAGCCTTTACTATCGACGTGGTGAAGCTTTCTTT.